These 16 T cell receptor beta chains were all obtained from the same sample, sequenced in a study of OX40 agonist ivuxolimab in advanced cancers. Generated by immunoSEQ multiplex PCR, the TCRdb table keeps only in-frame clones and is missing some. This table has 95,000 to 150,000 clones, roughly 95% appearing once. Specimen: CD4+ or CD8+ T cells sorted from blood, collected in a trial of the OX40 agonist ivuxolimab. The origin of the receptors is an adult with an advanced solid tumor such as melanoma, head and neck, liver or kidney cancer.

This chain links TRBV5-1 with TRBJ1-4, with a weak D call TRBD1 (6 bases). The CDR3 is 16 residues long. Trimming stripped 4 bases from V and 3 bases from J, with 16 bases between. The germline V gene has CDR1 SGHRS and CDR2 YFSETQ. CDR3 bases: TGCGCCAGCAGCGGCCGGGGGGGGCCGCCTAATGAAAAACTGTTTTTT. Its translation is CASSGRGGPPNEKLFF.

The CDR3 protein is CASSIPGTGVHEQYF. In DNA, the CDR3 is TGTGCCAGTAGTATACCCGGGACAGGGGTTCACGAGCAGTACTTC. The gene calls are TRBV19 and TRBJ2-7; 10 nucleotides match TRBD1. Germline V gene sequence: CDR1 LNHDA, CDR2 SQIVND (reference sequence). The CDR3 contains 15 residues. V lost 2 bases to trimming and J lost 5 bases; unmatched junction nucleotides: 6.

This rearrangement joins TRBV5-1 to TRBJ2-3, with TRBD2 identical over 7 bases. Germline loops: CDR1 SGHRS, CDR2 YFSETQ. Trimming at V came to 4 bases and at J to 2 bases, leaving 10 bases not matched to a gene. The CDR3 length is 16 residues. The CDR3 DNA reads TGCGCCAGCAGCCCCCCGGGACTATCTAACACAGATACGCAGTATTTT. This codes for CASSPPGLSNTDTQYF.

The chain joins TRBV6-6 to TRBJ1-2; D might be TRBD1 (5 bases). Between the trimmed V and J ends, which lost 7 bases and 7 bases, there was a span of 10 bases. The CDR3 totals 11 residues. Germline-derived CDR1 and CDR2 are MNHNY and SVGAGI (reference sequence). CDR3 DNA sequence: TGTGCCAGCACAGGGCGAAGTGGCTACACCTTC. Residues: CASTGRSGYTF.

V gene TRBV19 combines with J gene TRBJ2-5, with 8 nucleotides matching TRBD2. The CDR3 has 12 residues. The V gene end was trimmed by 5 bases and the J gene end by 4 bases; junction bases not matched to a gene: 0. The germline V gene encodes CDR1 LNHDA and CDR2 SQIVND (reference sequence). The CDR3 region is CASSRGGETQYF. Here the CDR3 DNA reads TGTGCCAGTAGTCGGGGGGGAGAGACCCAGTACTTC.

The J gene is TRBJ2-2, the V gene TRBV19; D is ambiguous. V lost 8 bases and J lost 0, with 13 bases in between. There are 15 residues in the CDR3. Germline CDR1 reads LNHDA; CDR2 reads SQIVND (reference sequence). The CDR3 loop reads CASRLDSANTGELFF. CDR3 DNA sequence: TGTGCCAGTCGCCTAGACTCCGCGAACACCGGGGAGCTGTTTTTT.

The genes are TRBV5-6 and TRBJ1-1; D gene uncertain. Trimming took off 0 bases at V and 0 bases at J, with 12 bases between the two ends. The CDR3 loop spans 16 amino acids. The germline CDR1 and CDR2 sequences are SGHDT and YYEEEE. The chain's CDR3 is CASSLEAGRMNTEAFF. DNA for the CDR3: TGTGCCAGCAGCTTGGAGGCAGGACGCATGAACACTGAAGCTTTCTTT.

The CDR3 DNA follows: TGTGCCAGCAGCTACAGGGGTCCGAACACCGGGGAGCTGTTTTTT. It encodes CASSYRGPNTGELFF. The V gene is TRBV5-4, the J gene TRBJ2-2, with 7 bases aligning to TRBD1. The V gene's germline CDR1 is SGHNT and CDR2 YYREEE (reference sequence). This CDR3 comprises 15 residues. V was pared by 3 bases and J by 0 bases, with 2 bases of the junction left unmatched. Based on the CDR3 plus reference TRBV5-4 and TRBJ2-2, the full variable domain is ETGVTQSPTHLIKTRGQQVTLRCSSQSGHNTVSWYQQALGQGPQFIFQYYREEENGRGNFPPRFSGLQFPNYSSELNVNALELDDSALYLCASSYRGPNTGELFFGEGSRLTVL.

The chain is built from TRBV7-3 and TRBJ2-1, with 12 nucleotides matching TRBD2. V shed 5 bases and J 6 bases; nucleotides not matched to a gene: 5. Looked up from germline, CDR1 is SGHTA and CDR2 is FQGTGA. The CDR3 contains 15 residues. Here the CDR3 reads CASSASGRAINEQFF. The CDR3 nucleotides are TGTGCCAGCAGCGCTAGCGGGAGGGCCATCAATGAGCAGTTCTTC.

The chain joins TRBV28 to TRBJ1-1; D may be TRBD1 (6 bases). The CDR3 is 17 residues long. The V and J ends lost 7 bases and 5 bases respectively, with 26 bases between them. Germline values: CDR1 MDHEN, CDR2 SYDVKM. CDR3 DNA sequence: TGTGCCAGCACCCTTGAGCTGCCGGTGGGACACGGGACTGAAGCTTTCTTT. Translating it yields CASTLELPVGHGTEAFF.

The V gene is TRBV7-3, the J gene TRBJ2-1; possibly TRBD2 for D (6 bases). V was pared by 8 bases and J by 9 bases, with 17 bases between. Looked up from germline, CDR1 is SGHTA and CDR2 is FQGTGA. The CDR3 sequence is 13 residues long. CDR3 region: CASATRQVSEQFF. CDR3 bases: TGTGCCAGCGCGACTAGACAAGTTAGTGAGCAGTTCTTC. Filled out from reference TRBV7-3 and TRBJ2-1, the complete variable domain reads GAGVSQTPSNKVTEKGKYVELRCDPISGHTALYWYRQSLGQGPEFLIYFQGTGAADDSGLPNDRFFAVRPEGSVSTLKIQRTERGDSAVYLCASATRQVSEQFFGPGTRLTVL.

The V and J genes are TRBV7-9 and TRBJ1-4, with a weak D call TRBD1 (6 bases). Germline V lookup: CDR1 SEHNR, CDR2 FQNEAQ (reference sequence). V lost 5 bases and J 0 bases, leaving 16 bases between the germline ends. CDR3 length: 17 amino acids. The CDR3 loop is CASSPTGYTSTNEKLFF. In DNA form, the CDR3 reads TGTGCCAGCAGCCCCACAGGGTACACATCAACTAATGAAAAACTGTTTTTT.

This chain connects TRBV2 to TRBJ1-1; D unresolved. With 4 bases removed from V and 7 bases from J, the gap between germline ends came to 10 bases. This CDR3 has 12 amino acids. The germline V gene encodes CDR1 SNHLY and CDR2 FYNNEI. DNA of the CDR3: TGTGCCAGCAGTGCTGGTGACATTGAAGCTTTCTTT. Encoded protein: CASSAGDIEAFF.

This chain uses TRBV7-2 with TRBJ1-1; the match to TRBD1 covers 7 bases. The CDR3 runs 12 residues. Per germline, CDR1 SGHTA and CDR2 FQGNSA. With 6 bases clipped from V and 7 bases from J, the junction kept 5 bases outside the gene matches. CDR3 DNA sequence: TGTGCCAGCAGGCTAAGACAGGGTGAAGCTTTCTTT. It specifies CASRLRQGEAFF.

The chain carries TRBV27 and TRBJ2-2, with 13 bases identical to TRBD2. The CDR3 contains 18 residues. V shed 3 bases and J 2 bases; nucleotides not matched to a gene: 6. CDR1 and CDR2 from the germline V gene are MNHEY and SMNVEV (reference sequence). CDR3 nucleotides: TGTGCCAGCAGTTTCCGGACTAGCGGGAGACCCAACACCGGGGAGCTGTTTTTT. This codes for CASSFRTSGRPNTGELFF.

The V gene is TRBV29-1, the J gene TRBJ1-2; 8 nucleotides match TRBD1. CDR1 and CDR2 from the germline V gene are SQVTM and ANQGSEA. CDR3 length: 13 residues. The J segment lost 0 bases and the V segment lost 4 bases, leaving 1 base of the junction unmatched. CDR3 nucleotide sequence: TGCAGCGTTGGGACAGGGACTAACTATGGCTACACCTTC. This translates into CSVGTGTNYGYTF.